Below are 3 T cell receptor beta chains sequenced from a single sample in a study of T cell changes during pregnancy in multiple sclerosis. This table comes from immunoSEQ multiplex PCR, and its TCRdb copy is limited to in-frame clones, with some not included. The table has around 55,000 clones, 90% to 95% seen once. The source material was CD8+ T cells from peripheral blood mononuclear cells, sampled in the second trimester of pregnancy. The receptors originated from a female donor with multiple sclerosis, enrolled in a pregnancy study.

The gene calls are TRBV19 and TRBJ1-5; 7 bases are shared with TRBD1. This CDR3 spans 14 amino acids. The V segment lost 8 bases and the J segment 5 bases; nucleotides outside the gene matches: 9. Germline V gene sequence: CDR1 LNHDA, CDR2 SQIVND (reference sequence). CDR3 protein: CASGDRVVDQPQHF. The CDR3, as DNA: TGTGCCAGTGGTGACAGGGTGGTGGATCAGCCCCAGCATTTT.

The genes are TRBV15 and TRBJ2-7; perhaps TRBD1 as D (6 bases). V was clipped by 2 bases and J by 3 bases, with 14 bases between them. The CDR3 length is 15 residues. Germline loops: CDR1 LNHNV, CDR2 YYDKDF (reference sequence). This CDR3 is CATSRFRDNDYEQYF. CDR3 bases: TGTGCCACCAGCAGATTCCGGGACAACGACTACGAGCAGTACTTC.

The genes are TRBV9 and TRBJ1-2; 8 nucleotides match TRBD1. From germline, CDR1 is SGDLS and CDR2 YYNGEE. The CDR3 loop spans 19 amino acids. V lost 3 bases and J lost 4; bases outside the gene matches: 20. CDR3 bases: TGTGCCAGCAGCGGAGTATGGGCAGGGGGCAACGTAGGAGGCTATGGCTACACCTTC. Translating it yields CASSGVWAGGNVGGYGYTF.